Sequencing of this T cell receptor delta chain was carried out in a study of Vδ1+ human thymocytes (dated 2018 in TCRdb). With respect to the entire study: As a data resource, the study described the mRNA-level TRG and TRD CDR3 repertoires of highly purified Vdelta1+ thymocytes obtained from young children. Earlier work had validated the multiplex-based CDR3 amplicon strategy against 5'RACE-based methods for generating CDR3 amplicons. Results the study describes overall, beyond this receptor: Although sort purity was high, roughly 20% of thymic TRD sequences were Vdelta2 (with a few Vdelta3), in contrast to the peripheral blood Vdelta1+ controls. Numerous TRG clonotypes were shared among donors (up to about 7x10^3), while TRD repertoires were essentially private (a maximum of roughly 100 shared). In contrast to oligoclonal peripheral blood repertoires, thymic TRG and TRD repertoires appeared to be highly polyclonal with Gaussian CDR3 length distributions. Donors did not cluster by age or sex, so the analyses were not stratified by age or sex. Because unexpected Vdelta2 sequences could lead to misinterpretation of bulk repertoire data, the authors recommended using highly purified populations and single-cell validation.

From the germline V gene, CDR1 is TSWWSYY and CDR2 is QGS. V trim: 7 bases; J trim: 0 bases; unmatched bases: 25. From the cysteine through the phenylalanine, the CDR3 covers 21 amino acids. CDR3 DNA is the only sequence kept; it has 63 bases, read in frame from the first base. RNA was isolated using the RNeasy mini kit, and reverse transcription was performed with Superscript III. To generate the CDR3 amplicons, a multiplex PCR was run using pooled V-gene forward primers together with a constant-region reverse primer that carried Illumina adaptor overhangs. Amplicons were gel-purified, then indexed with Nextera index primers over about 8 extra PCR cycles and purified with AMPure XP beads. Libraries were sequenced on an Illumina MiSeq with paired-end 250 bp reads, dual indexing and roughly 20% PhiX spike-in. In the authors' own workflow: Reads were quality checked with FastQC, and TRG read pairs were merged with ea-utils fastq-join. Sequences were annotated with IMGT/HighV-QUEST, keeping only productive sequences with unambiguous V-gene assignment; clonotypes were defined by identical CDR3 sequence. For downstream analysis, the tools were VDJtools 1.1.1, tcR 2.2.3, Treemap and vegan Shannon diversity in R 3.4.4. Via CATT, TCRdb reprocessed the public reads, and rows with identical DNA were then joined. In this record, the V and J calls reflect TCRdb's handling and not the investigators' own analysis. This sample comprises around 24,000 delta-chain clones, around 28% of them detected only once. The ten most abundant clones make up 1.5% to 2% of the sample.

Thymic samples were depleted of alphabeta T cells, then CD3+ TCRVdelta1+ TCRVdelta2- thymocytes were FACS-sorted. The purity of the sorted Vdelta1+ thymocytes fell between about 98% and 99.6%. The thymic specimens were obtained from under 10 paediatric patients, aged roughly 5 days to 17 months, who were having corrective cardiac surgery. Thymic tissue was dispersed, and mononuclear cells were isolated on a Histopaque-1077 density gradient. The staining antibodies were anti-TCRVdelta1 clone TS8.2, anti-TCRVdelta2 clone B6, anti-CD3 clone HIT3a and anti-TCRalphabeta clone IP26. For this clone: The specificity of this receptor is unknown. Base qualities are not recorded, but no much larger clone differs from it by a single base.

The clonotype comes from a boy younger than two who had congenital heart surgery. The sequence is built from TRDV1 and TRDJ1; the junction holds 8 bases that match TRDD2. Material: Vdelta1+ gamma-delta thymocytes from the thymus. Interpreted using the paper, the cell subset or site label stands for: FACS-sorted CD3+ TCRalphabeta- TCRVdelta1+ TCRVdelta2- thymocytes. The encoded CDR3 is CALEPHSFLRGRPLYTDKLIF. The bases are TGTGCTCTTGAGCCCCACAGCTTCCTACGGGGTCGTCCTTTGTACACCGATAAACTCATCTTT.